This is a list of T cell receptor beta chains from one sample in a study of blood T cell repertoires in COVID-19. Assay: immunoSEQ multiplex PCR; the TCRdb copy retains only in-frame clones and omits some. The table records about 230,000 clones, approximately 82% of them present only once. Sequenced sample: peripheral blood. The receptor source for this set is a man aged 40-50 years with active or convalescent COVID-19. The CDR3 runs from the conserved cysteine through the conserved F or W. The D gene is left open where the match is weak. Clone size is shown for a subset of rows, as once, few, many or a class of expanded clone.

D	size	V	J	CDR3	DNA
.	.	TRBV7-9	TRBJ2-7	CASSLAGRDRESYEQYF	TGTGCCAGCAGCTTAGCCGGGCGGGACAGAGAGTCCTACGAGCAGTACTTC
.	once	TRBV19	TRBJ1-5	CATGYTHSNQPQHF	TGTGCCACCGGGTACACCCATAGCAATCAGCCCCAGCATTTT
TRBD1	.	TRBV6-5	TRBJ1-2	CAADRGDYGYTF	TGTGCCGCGGACAGGGGGGACTATGGCTACACCTTC
TRBD1	.	TRBV6-5	TRBJ1-3	CASSLGQAPGNTIYF	TGTGCCAGCAGCTTGGGACAGGCCCCCGGAAACACCATATATTTT
.	.	TRBV30	TRBJ1-4	CAWRGDNEKLFF	TGTGCCTGGAGAGGGGATAATGAAAAACTGTTTTTT
.	once	TRBV5-1	TRBJ1-1	CASSLIEEGANTEAFF	TGCGCCAGCAGCTTGATAGAGGAAGGCGCGAACACTGAAGCTTTCTTT
TRBD2	.	TRBV27	TRBJ2-1	CASRALGAGDNEQFF	TGTGCCAGCAGGGCCTTGGGAGCGGGGGACAATGAGCAGTTCTTC
.	once	TRBV5-1	TRBJ2-7	CASSLDRWYEQYF	TGCGCCAGCAGCTTGGACAGGTGGTACGAGCAGTACTTC
.	.	TRBV3-1/TRBV3-2	TRBJ2-7	CASSQPGAYEQYF	TGTGCCAGCAGCCAACCGGGGGCCTACGAGCAGTACTTC
.	.	TRBV6-5	TRBJ1-5	CASSLGGQQPQHF	TGTGCCAGCAGTTTGGGGGGGCAGCAGCCCCAGCATTTT
TRBD2	.	TRBV2	TRBJ2-5	CASSGAGGFGAETQYF	TGTGCCAGCAGTGGGGCGGGGGGCTTCGGTGCCGAGACCCAGTACTTC
TRBD2	.	TRBV4-1	TRBJ2-3	CASSQEGLVGDTQYF	TGCGCCAGCAGCCAAGAAGGACTAGTCGGGGATACGCAGTATTTT
.	.	TRBV11-3	TRBJ2-5	CASSFSGSSETQYF	TGTGCCAGCAGCTTTTCAGGGTCCTCGGAGACCCAGTACTTC
.	.	TRBV27	TRBJ2-1	CASSFLNRAEQFF	TGTGCCAGCAGTTTCCTGAACAGGGCTGAGCAGTTCTTC
TRBD1	.	TRBV4-2	TRBJ1-2	CASSQEGTGGYGYTF	TGTGCCAGCAGCCAAGAGGGGACAGGGGGCTATGGCTACACCTTC
TRBD1	.	TRBV15	TRBJ1-2	CATSRGDREHGYTF	TGTGCCACCAGCAGAGGGGACAGGGAGCATGGCTACACCTTC
TRBD2	.	TRBV29-1	TRBJ2-3	CSVEDRGSGRSDTQYF	TGCAGCGTTGAAGATCGTGGGAGCGGGAGGTCTGATACGCAGTATTTT
.	.	TRBV29-1	TRBJ2-7	CSAGTGNEQYF	TGCAGCGCGGGAACAGGGAACGAGCAGTACTTC
TRBD1	.	TRBV30	TRBJ1-5	CAWSVLGQGNQPQHF	TGTGCCTGGAGTGTACTAGGACAGGGAAATCAGCCCCAGCATTTT
.	.	TRBV7-2	TRBJ2-6	CASSLDLPGAGANVLTF	TGTGCCAGCAGCTTAGATCTCCCAGGGGCTGGGGCCAACGTCCTGACTTTC
TRBD1	.	TRBV18	TRBJ1-2	CASSPNDRDRGVYGYTF	TGTGCCAGCTCACCCAATGACCGGGACAGGGGTGTCTATGGCTACACCTTC
.	.	TRBV12-3/TRBV12-4	TRBJ2-1	CASSPHRNEQFF	TGTGCCAGCAGTCCCCACAGGAATGAGCAGTTCTTC
.	.	TRBV3-1/TRBV3-2	TRBJ1-1	CASSQHGYRDTEAFF	TGTGCCAGCAGCCAACACGGCTATCGGGACACTGAAGCTTTCTTT
TRBD1	.	TRBV5-6	TRBJ1-1	CASSWRQGNTEAFF	TGTGCCAGCAGCTGGCGACAGGGGAACACTGAAGCTTTCTTT
TRBD2	.	TRBV4-2	TRBJ2-3	CASSPLIAGYTDTQYF	TGTGCCAGCAGCCCTCTCATAGCGGGGTACACAGATACGCAGTATTTT
.	.	TRBV6-2/TRBV6-3	TRBJ2-3	CASSYPLPTVGPTDTQYF	TGTGCCAGCAGTTATCCCCTCCCGACGGTGGGCCCCACAGATACGCAGTATTTT
TRBD2	.	TRBV14	TRBJ2-7	CASSQSLAGAEQYF	TGTGCCAGCAGCCAAAGTCTAGCGGGAGCGGAGCAGTACTTC
.	.	TRBV7-2	TRBJ1-4	CASSLAGVAEEKLFF	TGTGCCAGCAGCTTAGCTGGGGTAGCGGAGGAAAAACTGTTTTTT
.	.	TRBV11-2	TRBJ2-5	CASSLDFFARERGSKETQYF	TGTGCCAGCAGCTTAGATTTTTTTGCGAGGGAGAGAGGATCTAAAGAGACCCAGTACTTC
.	.	TRBV28	TRBJ1-2	CASSAYRNYGYTF	TGTGCCAGCAGTGCCTACAGGAACTATGGCTACACCTTC
.	.	TRBV28	TRBJ1-2	CASSSREYGYTF	TGTGCCAGCAGTTCACGGGAATATGGCTACACCTTC
.	.	TRBV7-8	TRBJ1-2	CASSLGGSYGYTF	TGTGCCAGCAGCTTAGGGGGCTCCTATGGCTACACCTTC
TRBD2	once	TRBV19	TRBJ2-2	CASSPRTSGSWGTGELFF	TGTGCCAGTAGTCCCCGGACTAGCGGGAGCTGGGGCACCGGGGAGCTGTTTTTT
.	.	TRBV6-5	TRBJ1-3	CASTRSLGTGNTIYF	TGTGCCAGCACAAGGTCCCTCGGGACTGGAAACACCATATATTTT
.	.	TRBV10-3	TRBJ2-3	CAIRRDTGTDTQYF	TGTGCCATCCGCCGGGACACTGGCACAGATACGCAGTATTTT
.	.	TRBV2	TRBJ2-1	CASLANSYNEQFF	TGTGCCAGCCTAGCGAACTCCTACAATGAGCAGTTCTTC
.	.	TRBV28	TRBJ2-3	CASLRTTDRNTQYF	TGTGCCAGCCTAAGAACGACAGACCGTAATACGCAGTATTTT
TRBD1	.	TRBV9	TRBJ1-1	CASSVPRDRGRWLVGGNTEAFF	TGTGCCAGCAGCGTACCCCGGGACAGGGGGCGATGGTTGGTCGGGGGGAACACTGAAGCTTTCTTT
TRBD1	.	TRBV3-1/TRBV3-2	TRBJ1-1	CASSPQGVNTEAFF	TGTGCCAGCAGCCCACAGGGGGTGAACACTGAAGCTTTCTTT
TRBD1	.	TRBV29-1	TRBJ1-2	CSSYDRDRGGYGYTF	TGCAGCTCATACGACCGGGACAGGGGTGGCTATGGCTACACCTTC
.	.	TRBV7-8	TRBJ1-4	CASSSEATNEKLFF	TGTGCCAGCAGCTCAGAGGCAACTAATGAAAAACTGTTTTTT
TRBD2	.	TRBV14	TRBJ2-1	CASSQEGGSGRIYNEQFF	TGTGCCAGCAGCCAAGAGGGGGGTAGCGGGAGGATTTACAATGAGCAGTTCTTC
TRBD2	once	TRBV30	TRBJ2-1	CARGTSGNNEQFF	TGTGCCCGTGGGACTAGCGGGAACAATGAGCAGTTCTTC
.	.	TRBV18	TRBJ1-1	CASSPPMSQNTEAFF	TGTGCCAGCTCACCACCGATGTCACAGAACACTGAAGCTTTCTTT
TRBD1	once	TRBV4-1	TRBJ1-4	CASSQPTRTGDEKLFF	TGCGCCAGCAGCCAACCAACCCGGACAGGCGATGAAAAACTGTTTTTT
.	.	TRBV5-1	TRBJ2-3	CASSLTTSSTDTQYF	TGCGCCAGCAGCTTAACTACTTCTAGCACAGATACGCAGTATTTT
.	.	TRBV3-1/TRBV3-2	TRBJ1-5	CASSQGRYNQPQHF	TGTGCCAGCAGCCAAGGGAGGTATAATCAGCCCCAGCATTTT
TRBD1	.	TRBV5-5	TRBJ2-7	CASSLGGQAVYEQYF	TGTGCCAGCAGCTTGGGGGGACAGGCCGTTTACGAGCAGTACTTC
.	.	TRBV4-3	TRBJ1-2	CASSQLTVNYGYTF	TGCGCCAGCAGCCAACTGACAGTTAACTATGGCTACACCTTC
TRBD2	.	TRBV7-9	TRBJ2-1	CASSVLAGGYNEQFF	TGTGCCAGCAGCGTACTAGCGGGGGGTTACAATGAGCAGTTCTTC
.	.	TRBV19	TRBJ1-2	CASSIEENYGYTF	TGTGCCAGTAGTATAGAGGAGAACTATGGCTACACCTTC
.	.	TRBV4-1	TRBJ2-1	CASSRSLSGKNEQFF	TGCGCCAGCAGCCGCTCTTTGTCAGGGAAAAATGAGCAGTTCTTC
.	.	TRBV18	TRBJ2-7	CASSPAGSGGEQYF	TGTGCCAGCTCACCGGCAGGGTCTGGAGGGGAGCAGTACTTC
.	.	TRBV6-6	TRBJ1-1	CATTQLGPANTEAFF	TGTGCCACTACTCAATTGGGCCCCGCGAACACTGAAGCTTTCTTT
.	.	TRBV5-1	TRBJ1-4	CASSNGQSGTNEKLFF	TGCGCCAGCAGCAACGGACAGTCAGGAACTAATGAAAAACTGTTTTTT